This T cell receptor (beta chain) was retrieved from a study of T cells after yellow fever vaccination. Study-level background: SMART-Seq v4 Ultra Low Input served to prepare low-cell-number fractions.

TCRdb ran MiXCR on the 5' RACE reads and lists one entry per CDR3 protein. The sample has 240,000 or so distinct CDR3 sequences, around 7% seen once. The CDR3 extends over 14 amino acids. CDR1 is SGHTA and CDR2 is FQGNSA in the germline V gene. The ends lost 3 bases at V and 7 bases at J; junction bases unmatched: 6. This specimen consisted of CD4+ T cells sorted from PBMCs, obtained 15 days after the yellow fever booster vaccination. The V and J genes are TRBV7-2 and TRBJ2-5, with 9 bases matching TRBD2. This receptor was obtained from a man aged 30 to 45 who received the YFV17D yellow fever vaccine. The CDR3 loop reads CASSLAGGPGTQYF. Here the CDR3 DNA reads TGTGCCAGCAGCTTGGCGGGAGGGCCCGGGACCCAGTACTTC.